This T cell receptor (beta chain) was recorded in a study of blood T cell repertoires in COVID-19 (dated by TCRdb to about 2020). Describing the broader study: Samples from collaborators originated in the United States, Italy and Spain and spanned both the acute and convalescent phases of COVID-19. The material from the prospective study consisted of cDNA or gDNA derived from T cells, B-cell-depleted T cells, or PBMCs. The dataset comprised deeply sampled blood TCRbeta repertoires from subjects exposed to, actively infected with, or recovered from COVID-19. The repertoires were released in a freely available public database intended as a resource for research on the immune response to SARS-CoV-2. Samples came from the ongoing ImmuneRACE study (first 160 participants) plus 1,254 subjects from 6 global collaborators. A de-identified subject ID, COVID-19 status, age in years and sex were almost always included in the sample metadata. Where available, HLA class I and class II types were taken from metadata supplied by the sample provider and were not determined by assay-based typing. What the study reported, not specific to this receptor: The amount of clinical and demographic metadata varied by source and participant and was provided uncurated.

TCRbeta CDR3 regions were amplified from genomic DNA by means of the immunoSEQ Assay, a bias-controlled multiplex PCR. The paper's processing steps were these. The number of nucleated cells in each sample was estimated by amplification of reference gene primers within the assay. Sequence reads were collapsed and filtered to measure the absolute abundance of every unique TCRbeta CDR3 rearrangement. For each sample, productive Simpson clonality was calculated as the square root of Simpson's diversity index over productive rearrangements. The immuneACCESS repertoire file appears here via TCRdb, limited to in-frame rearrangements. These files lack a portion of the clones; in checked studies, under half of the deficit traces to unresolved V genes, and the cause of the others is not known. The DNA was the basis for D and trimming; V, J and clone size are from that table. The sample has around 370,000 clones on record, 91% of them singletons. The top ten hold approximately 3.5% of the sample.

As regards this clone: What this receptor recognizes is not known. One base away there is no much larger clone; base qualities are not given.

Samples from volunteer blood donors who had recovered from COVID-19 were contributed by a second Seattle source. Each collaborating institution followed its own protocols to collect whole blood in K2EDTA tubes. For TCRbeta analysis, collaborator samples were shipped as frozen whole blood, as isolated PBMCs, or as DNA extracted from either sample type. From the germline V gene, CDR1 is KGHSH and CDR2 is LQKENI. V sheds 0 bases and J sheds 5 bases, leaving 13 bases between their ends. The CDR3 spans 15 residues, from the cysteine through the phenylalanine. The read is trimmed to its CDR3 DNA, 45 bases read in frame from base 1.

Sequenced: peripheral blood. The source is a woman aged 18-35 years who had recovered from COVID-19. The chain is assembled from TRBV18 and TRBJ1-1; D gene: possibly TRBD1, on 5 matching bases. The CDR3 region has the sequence CASSPPSRAKTEAFF. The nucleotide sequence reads TGTGCCAGCTCACCACCCTCCAGGGCGAAGACTGAAGCTTTCTTT.